The clone carrying this TCR beta chain was observed at least ten times. Criteria for exclusion of patients were uncontrolled infection, other autoimmune disease, pregnancy or lactation. PBMCs were collected from a 10 ml volume of fresh peripheral blood. Amplification yielded TCR beta CDR3 regions, with RNA transcripts as the source. Carried out on the TCR CDR3, a first-round RT-PCR used the HTBI primer set. TCRdb re-derived calls from the multiplex PCR reads in MiXCR, one entry per CDR3 protein. The sample lists around 340,000 distinct CDR3 sequences, around a fifth occurring once. These data come from a study of T cells in Graves' hyperthyroidism and ophthalmopathy. CDR1 and CDR2 from the germline V gene are SGHRS and YFSETQ. V shed 2 bases and J shed 0 bases, with 11 bases lying between them. The CDR3 is made up of 15 amino acids.

Specimen: blood. The sequence came from a woman aged 45-59 years with Graves' hyperthyroidism. J is TRBJ1-1 and V is TRBV5-1, with a possible D match to TRBD1 (6 bases). This CDR3 is CASSFVGGLNTEAFF. DNA of the CDR3: TGCGCCAGCAGCTTCGTGGGGGGCCTGAACACTGAAGCTTTCTTT.